Sequencing of this TCR beta chain was carried out in a study of blood T cell repertoires in COVID-19. TCRdb's copy holds only in-frame clones and misses some; the assay was immunoSEQ multiplex PCR. The table shows roughly 350,000 clones, with 87% occurring only once. This CDR3 contains 13 residues. Germline CDR1 and CDR2: KGHDR and SFDVKD. The ends were cut back, 0 bases at V and 6 bases at J, with 4 bases in the middle. What was sequenced was peripheral blood. V is TRBV24-1 and J is TRBJ2-2, with D unresolved. This receptor was obtained from a woman aged 25 to 39 with COVID-19, enrolled during active disease. CDR3: CATSDLLSGELFF. In DNA, the CDR3 is TGTGCCACCAGTGATTTGCTCTCCGGGGAGCTGTTTTTT.